These 16 T cell receptor beta chains originate from one sample sequenced in a study of T cells in Graves' hyperthyroidism and ophthalmopathy. The TCR beta CDR3 regions underwent amplification using RNA transcripts as the source. First-round RT-PCR with HTBI primers amplified the TCR CDR3 region. MiXCR, applied by TCRdb to the multiplex PCR reads, yields one record per CDR3 protein. The table includes more than 650,000 distinct CDR3 sequences, 11% to 15% detected once. Source material: blood. Source of these receptors: a young woman with Graves' hyperthyroidism.

With respect to this clonotype: It is likely a read error, because the conserved phenylalanine at the end of the CDR3 is missing. The chain recombines TRBV5-1 with TRBJ1-1, with unresolved D. CDR1 SGHRS and CDR2 YFSETQ come from the germline V gene. This CDR3 is built from 15 residues. Trimming took off 0 bases at V and 4 bases at J, with 13 bases between the two ends. The CDR3 DNA reads as TGCGCCAGCAGCTTGGATATGGGGTTGAGCACTGAAGCTTTCCTT. This sequence encodes CASSLDMGLSTEAFL.

This clonotype was seen once. The chain uses TRBV6-5 and TRBJ2-7; D gene unclear. Deletions cut 1 base from V and 3 bases from J, with 16 bases between. The CDR3 is made up of 16 amino acids. Germline-derived CDR1 and CDR2 are MNHEY and SVGAGI. The CDR3 loop is CASSYFMGRRVYEQYF. Written as DNA, the CDR3 is TGTGCCAGCAGTTACTTTATGGGCCGGAGAGTCTACGAGCAGTACTTC.

At least ten counts were recorded for this clonotype. This chain connects TRBV12-3 or TRBV12-4 to TRBJ2-2; D ambiguous. The CDR3 is 14 residues long. The V and J ends lost 7 bases and 0 bases respectively, with 9 bases between them. CDR3 sequence: CASTPSANTGELFF. The CDR3 DNA reads as TGTGCCAGCACCCCTTCGGCGAACACCGGGGAGCTGTTTTTT.

This clonotype was recorded a few times. This chain connects TRBV27 to TRBJ2-3, with 9 bases matching TRBD1. V shed 0 bases, J shed 4 bases, and the junction held 8 bases outside the gene matches. Germline CDR1 and CDR2: MNHEY and SMNVEV (reference sequence). The CDR3 runs 17 residues. In nucleotides, the CDR3 is TGTGCCAGCAGTTTATCGCTCCCTGGGACAGGGTCAGATACGCAGTATTTT. Protein: CASSLSLPGTGSDTQYF.

Points on this clonotype: A single base separates this from a much larger clone, so it may be a read error. The V gene is TRBV5-6, the J gene TRBJ2-1; no clear D. CDR1 is SGHDT, CDR2 YYEEEE, per germline. Trimming took off 7 bases at V and 10 bases at J, with 12 bases between the two ends. This CDR3 has 11 residues. Written as DNA, the CDR3 is TGTGCCAGCGGCTCGTCCCCAGAGCAGTTCTTC. Protein: CASGSSPEQFF.

The V gene is TRBV11-1, the J gene TRBJ2-1, with D possibly called TRBD1 or TRBD2 (5 bases each). The CDR3 consists of 14 residues. V gave up 5 bases and J gave up 10 bases, with 18 bases separating them. The germline V gene encodes CDR1 SGHAT and CDR2 FQDESV (reference sequence). CDR3 coding DNA: TGTGCCAGCAGCACCCGGGACCTTATCCACGAGCAGTTCTTC. This encodes CASSTRDLIHEQFF.

This clonotype showed up just a few times. The V and J genes are TRBV27 and TRBJ1-6, with unresolved D. This CDR3 has 12 amino acids. Germline loops: CDR1 MNHEY, CDR2 SMNVEV (reference sequence). V gave up 7 bases and J gave up 10 bases, with 11 bases separating them. The CDR3 spells CASTQGSSPLHF. The CDR3 DNA sequence: TGTGCCAGCACCCAAGGGAGCTCACCCCTCCACTTT.

This clonotype was observed a few times. The genes are TRBV6-1 and TRBJ1-2; D is uncertain. Trimming took off 1 base at V and 5 bases at J, with 8 bases between the two ends. Germline lookup yields CDR1 MNHNS and CDR2 SASEGT. This CDR3 comprises 13 residues. The chain's CDR3 is CASSEGRIYGYTF. The DNA of the CDR3 is TGTGCCAGCAGTGAAGGGAGGATTTATGGCTACACCTTC.

Ten or more counts support this clonotype. V gene TRBV28 combines with J gene TRBJ1-3; D ambiguous. V was trimmed by 8 bases and J by 0 bases, leaving 14 bases between them. The CDR3 sequence is 15 residues long. The germline gives CDR1 MDHEN, CDR2 SYDVKM. The chain's CDR3 is CASEQFMGSGNTIYF. The CDR3 DNA sequence: TGTGCCAGCGAGCAGTTTATGGGCTCTGGAAACACCATATATTTT.

This clonotype occurred many times. The chain carries TRBV30 and TRBJ1-3; no reliable D call. This CDR3 has 15 residues. The V end was cut by 4 bases, the J end by 0 bases, with 13 bases between. In germline, CDR1 is GTSNPN, CDR2 SVGIG (reference sequence). CDR3 in amino acids: CAWNPLRLSGNTIYF. In DNA form, the CDR3 reads TGTGCCTGGAACCCTTTGAGGCTCTCTGGAAACACCATATATTTT.

This clonotype was counted only a few times. V usage is TRBV3-1 and J usage is TRBJ2-1; TRBD2 matches 11 bases. V shed 5 bases and J 3 bases; nucleotides not matched to a gene: 3. The germline V gene has CDR1 LGHDT and CDR2 YNNKEL (reference sequence). This CDR3 spans 15 amino acids. The CDR3 is CASSTSGRNYNEQFF. The CDR3, as DNA: TGTGCCAGCAGCACTAGCGGGAGAAACTACAATGAGCAGTTCTTC.

This clonotype was seen a handful of times. With a much larger clone just one base away, this may be a read error. V gene TRBV27 combines with J gene TRBJ2-1; perhaps TRBD2 as D (6 bases). The germline CDR1 and CDR2 sequences are MNHEY and SMNVEV (reference sequence). CDR3 length: 15 amino acids. The CDR3 DNA sequence: TGTGCCAACTTTTCTCGGGAGAACTCCTACAATGAGCAGTCCTTC. Protein: CANFSRENSYNEQSF.

In its sample, this clonotype was seen a few times. This rearrangement joins TRBV24-1 to TRBJ1-5; TRBD1 is a possible D gene (5 bases). V shed 5 bases and J shed 16 bases, with 14 bases lying between them. CDR1 is KGHDR, CDR2 SFDVKD, per germline. The CDR3 extends over 11 amino acids. CDR3 region: CATSGLRGLHF. CDR3 DNA sequence: TGTGCCACCAGTGGCCTGAGGGGACTCCATTTT.

The CDR3 is CSASYRGQPQHF. DNA of the CDR3: TGCAGTGCTAGTTACCGGGGTCAGCCCCAGCATTTT. V and J are TRBV20-1 and TRBJ1-5; D not certain. Germline CDR1 is DFQATT and CDR2 is SNEGSKA (reference sequence). The CDR3 consists of 12 residues. V was shortened by 3 bases and J by 6 bases, with 9 bases between the two germline ends.

In its sample, this clonotype was seen many times. The V gene is TRBV28, the J gene TRBJ1-5, with 8 positions matching TRBD1. Per the germline V gene, CDR1 is MDHEN and CDR2 is SYDVKM. The CDR3 has 16 amino acids. The trim removed 6 bases at V and 6 bases at J, leaving 13 bases unmatched. Written as DNA, the CDR3 is TGTGCCAGCAGCCGGGGGATAAGGCAGGGGGCTCAGCCCCAGCATTTT. This translates into CASSRGIRQGAQPQHF.

This clonotype was observed at least ten times. CDR3 DNA: TGTGCCAGCAGCCCCGGGCGTCCTGGGGCCAACGTCCTGACTTTC. This gives the protein CASSPGRPGANVLTF. The chain combines TRBV3-1 with TRBJ2-6, with D unresolved. Per germline, CDR1 LGHDT and CDR2 YNNKEL (reference sequence). The V end lost 4 bases, the J end lost 2 bases, and 9 bases lay between the germline ends. This CDR3 has 15 residues.